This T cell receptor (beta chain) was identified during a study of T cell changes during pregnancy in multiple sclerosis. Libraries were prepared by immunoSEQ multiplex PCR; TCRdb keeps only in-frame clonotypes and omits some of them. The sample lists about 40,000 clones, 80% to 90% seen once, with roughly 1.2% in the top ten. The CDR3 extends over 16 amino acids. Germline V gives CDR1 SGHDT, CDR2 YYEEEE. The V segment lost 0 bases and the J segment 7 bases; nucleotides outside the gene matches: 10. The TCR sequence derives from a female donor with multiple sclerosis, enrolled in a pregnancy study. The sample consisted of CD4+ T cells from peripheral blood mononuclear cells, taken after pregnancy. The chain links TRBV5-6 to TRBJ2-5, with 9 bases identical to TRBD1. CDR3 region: CASSLGQGEIWGTQYF. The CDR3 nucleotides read TGTGCCAGCAGCTTGGGACAGGGGGAAATTTGGGGGACCCAGTACTTC.